A selection of T cell receptor beta chains follows, all from one sample in a study of glioma-infiltrating T cells. TCRdb ran MiXCR on the multiplex PCR reads and lists one entry per CDR3 protein. Among 150,000 to 200,000 distinct CDR3 sequences listed, around 45% were seen once. Input material: glioma tissue, nonneoplastic brain tissue, or PBMCs (not recorded which). The receptors stem from a human donor with low-grade glioma or glioblastoma, undergoing nonglioma brain surgery, or in good health (not recorded which). Both conserved end residues are part of each CDR3. Fields, in order: D gene, J gene, clone size, V gene, CDR3 DNA, CDR3 protein. The D gene is left open where the match is weak. The size of a clone is reported for some rows only, either as once, few or many, or as a class for expanded clones.

>-|TRBJ1-1|-|TRBV6-6
TGTGCCAGCAGTTCCGACAACAATTTACCTGAAGCTTTCTTT
CASSSDNNLPEAFF
>-|TRBJ2-5|-|TRBV3-1
TGTGCCGGCAGCTCTAGCGTGATGAGCCAGTACTTC
CAGSSSVMSQYF
>-|TRBJ2-7|-|TRBV6-1
TGTGCCAGCAGTGAAGGACTCCGGAGCTTCTACGAGCAGTACTTC
CASSEGLRSFYEQYF
>-|TRBJ1-1|-|TRBV5-1
TGCGCCAGCAGCTTGGGAGAGAGAAACACTGTAGCTTTCTTT
CASSLGERNTVAFF
>-|TRBJ2-7|few|TRBV19
TGTGCCAGTAGTAAGTCAGGGAGCGTGTACGAGCAGTACTTC
CASSKSGSVYEQYF
>-|TRBJ1-1|few|TRBV12-3/TRBV12-4
TGTGCCAGCAGTTTAGACGCAGGGAGTAGGAACACTGAAGCTTTCTTT
CASSLDAGSRNTEAFF
>-|TRBJ2-6|-|TRBV7-9
TGTGCCAGCAGCTTAGGGGGACTCCACACACCCTCTGGGGCCAACGTCCTGACTTTC
CASSLGGLHTPSGANVLTF
>-|TRBJ2-3|-|TRBV30
TGTGCCCATACCCTTCCTAGCACAGATACGCAGTATTTT
CAHTLPSTDTQYF
>-|TRBJ2-1|-|TRBV2
TGTGCCAGCAGTATGGGGTGCAATGAGCAGTTCTTC
CASSMGCNEQFF
>-|TRBJ1-2|many|TRBV6-1
TGTGCCAGCAGTTATGCAGGGTATTATGGCTACACCTTC
CASSYAGYYGYTF
>TRBD1|TRBJ1-1|few|TRBV12-3/TRBV12-4
TGTGCCAGCAGTTTAAGGGGACAGGGAGTCACTGAAGCTTTCTTT
CASSLRGQGVTEAFF
>-|TRBJ2-7|-|TRBV10-1
TGCGCCAGCAGTGTAGAGGAGACCCAACTAGTTTCCTACGAGCAGTACTTC
CASSVEETQLVSYEQYF
>-|TRBJ2-7|-|TRBV19
TGTGCCAGTAGTATCAGGGCGCCTTCATACGAGCAGTACTTC
CASSIRAPSYEQYF
>-|TRBJ2-5|many|TRBV28
TGTGCCAGCAGTTTAACCCTCAGTGCCGCTGGCGAGACCCAGTACTTC
CASSLTLSAAGETQYF
>-|TRBJ2-1|-|TRBV5-4
TGTGCCAGCAGCCCGGGGCATAATGAGCAGTTCTTC
CASSPGHNEQFF
>-|TRBJ1-1|many|TRBV6-1
TGTGCCAGTTCCGACGTAGGAAGGGGTAGTACTGAAGCTTTCTTT
CASSDVGRGSTEAFF
>TRBD2|TRBJ2-1|-|TRBV19
TGTGCCAGTACATCGGGGGAGGGCCTCGATGAGCAGTTCTTC
CASTSGEGLDEQFF
>-|TRBJ1-5|many|TRBV29-1
TGCAGCTTTGGGGAGGGGGATCAGCCCCAGCATTTT
CSFGEGDQPQHF
>-|TRBJ2-1|many|TRBV7-8
TGTGCCAGCAGCTCCCCGGCATACAATGAGCAGTTCTTC
CASSSPAYNEQFF
>TRBD2|TRBJ2-7|many|TRBV20-1
TGCAGTGCTAGCTTGGAGCGGGGAGCCTCCTACGAGCAGTACTTC
CSASLERGASYEQYF
>-|TRBJ2-3|-|TRBV10-3
TGTGCCATCAGCTGGGGGGAAAGTCGCCCAACCACCCACCCAGATACGCAGTATTTT
CAISWGESRPTTHPDTQYF
>-|TRBJ2-7|many|TRBV28
TGTGCCAGCAGTGTCCCAGCGTATTACGAGCAGTACTTC
CASSVPAYYEQYF
>-|TRBJ2-2|few|TRBV2
TGTGCCAGCAGTGACAAACGGGCCGGGACCGGGGAGCTGTTTTTT
CASSDKRAGTGELFF
>-|TRBJ1-1|many|TRBV6-1
TGTGCCAGCTTCATGGGAGGCAGTGAAGCTTTCTTT
CASFMGGSEAFF
>TRBD2|TRBJ2-3|many|TRBV7-9
TGTGCCAGCAGCTCGCCGAGGGACTACATAAGCACAGATACGCAGTATTTT
CASSSPRDYISTDTQYF
>-|TRBJ2-1|few|TRBV28
TGTGCCAGCAGTCCAACCCATTGGAACAATGAGAAGTTCTTC
CASSPTHWNNEKFF
>-|TRBJ1-1|-|TRBV29-1
TGCAGCGTTGACGGGGTGGGGCTAGTTAACACTGAAGCTTTCTTT
CSVDGVGLVNTEAFF
>TRBD2|TRBJ2-7|many|TRBV20-1
TGCAGTGCTAATAGCGGGACATCCTCCTACGAGCAGTACTTC
CSANSGTSSYEQYF
>TRBD2|TRBJ2-5|few|TRBV3-1
TGTGCCACCAAAGGTACAGCGGGAGGGGAAGAGACCCAGTACTTC
CATKGTAGGEETQYF
>TRBD2|TRBJ2-1|-|TRBV20-1
TGCAGTGGTGAGGTCACGGGACTAGGCTACAATGAGCAGTTCTTC
CSGEVTGLGYNEQFF
>-|TRBJ2-5|-|TRBV28
TGTGCCAGCAGCAAACAGTGGGGAGAGACCCAGTACTTC
CASSKQWGETQYF
>-|TRBJ1-4|many|TRBV28
TGTGCCAGCAGCCCGAGCCGGAGGACAGATGGGGAAAAACTGTTTTTT
CASSPSRRTDGEKLFF
>-|TRBJ1-2|many|TRBV20-1
TGCAGTGCTAGAGGCCGGGCAAACTATGGCTACACCTTC
CSARGRANYGYTF
>-|TRBJ2-2|few|TRBV10-1
TGCGCCAGCAGTGAGAGTAGCGCCGCGAACACCGGGGAGCTGTTTTTT
CASSESSAANTGELFF
>TRBD2|TRBJ2-1|-|TRBV20-1
TGCAGTGCTAGAAGCCCCGGACTAGCGGAAAGCTCCTACAATGAGCAGTTCTTC
CSARSPGLAESSYNEQFF
>TRBD2|TRBJ2-5|-|TRBV7-7
TGTGCCAGCAGCCCCAGCGGGAACCAAGAGACCCAGTACTTC
CASSPSGNQETQYF
>-|TRBJ2-3|many|TRBV20-1
TGCAGTGCTAGATTGGTCAGGGGCCTCACAGATACGCAGTATTTT
CSARLVRGLTDTQYF
>-|TRBJ2-7|-|TRBV28
TGTGCCAGCAGTTTAGGTGGGGCTGGGGACGAGAAGTACTTC
CASSLGGAGDEKYF
>TRBD1|TRBJ2-7|-|TRBV11-2
TGTGCCAGCAGTCCGTTAACAGGGGCTGGAGAGCAGTACTTC
CASSPLTGAGEQYF
>-|TRBJ1-1|many|TRBV7-9
TGTGCCAGCAGCTTAGGGACACGACCTTTCTTT
CASSLGTRPFF
>-|TRBJ2-5|-|TRBV24-1
TGTGCCACCAGTGAACCCGCCGGGGCTGAAGAGACCCAGTACTTC
CATSEPAGAEETQYF
>-|TRBJ2-7|-|TRBV2
TGTGCCAGCAGTAAACAGGGTTTAAACGAGCAGTACTTC
CASSKQGLNEQYF
>-|TRBJ2-5|-|TRBV3-1
TGTGCCAGCAGCCAAGATACGACAGTCGAGACCCAGTACTTC
CASSQDTTVETQYF
>TRBD1|TRBJ2-4|many|TRBV6-2/TRBV6-3
TGTGCCAGCAGTTACGGAAGGGACAGGACATTCATAGCCAAAAACATTCAGTACTTC
CASSYGRDRTFIAKNIQYF
>TRBD1|TRBJ2-7|once|TRBV30
TGTGCCTGGAACTCAGGGGGCCTCAACGAGCAGTACTTC
CAWNSGGLNEQYF
>-|TRBJ2-3|-|TRBV2
TGTGCCAGCCGAGACCGCAAGGTCTACTATACGCAGTATTTT
CASRDRKVYYTQYF
>-|TRBJ2-5|-|TRBV7-2
TGTGCCAGCAGCCAGAGGGCGGGAACCGAAGAGACCCAGTACTTC
CASSQRAGTEETQYF